This T cell receptor (beta chain) derives from a study of T cells in Graves' hyperthyroidism and ophthalmopathy. TCR beta CDR3 sequences were amplified from RNA transcripts. Initially, a first-round RT-PCR of the TCR CDR3 employed the HTBI primer set. TCRdb reprocessed the multiplex PCR reads with MiXCR, giving one entry per CDR3 protein. Of some 490,000 distinct CDR3 sequences in the sample, around a fifth were seen once. Thyroid ultrasound and orbital computed tomography, with clinical symptoms and serum thyroxine and TRAb, informed diagnoses. This clonotype was seen a handful of times. This CDR3 has 13 residues. Germline values: CDR1 SEHNR, CDR2 FQNEAQ (reference sequence). Trimming stripped 5 bases from V and 6 bases from J, with 13 bases between.

This chain connects TRBV7-9 to TRBJ1-1; D gene ambiguous. The sequence came from a woman in her sixties or seventies with Graves' ophthalmopathy. Sequencing used blood. The CDR3 DNA reads TGTGCCAGCAGCCCCCCGTGGTACCCTGAAGCTTTCTTT. It yields the protein CASSPPWYPEAFF.